A selection of T cell receptor beta chains follows, all from one sample in a study of T cell clonotyping in hematopoietic cell transplantation. Clones were read by immunoSEQ multiplex PCR, and TCRdb kept only the in-frame ones, dropping some. The sample holds 69,000 or so clones, about 93% seen once. Material for sequencing was peripheral blood mononuclear cells. The source is a man in his forties or fifties in good health. Some clones in this sample may be carry-over from other donors' samples. Each CDR3 is given with its conserved first and last residue. D genes are given only for firm matches. Some rows have no size entry. The others give once, few or many, or a class for an expanded clone.

d_gene	len	v_gene	abundance	j_gene	CDR3nt	CDR3aa
-	16	TRBV5-6	-	TRBJ1-1	TGTGCCAGCAGCTTTGTCGGGGTGGATTTGAACACTGAAGCTTTCTTT	CASSFVGVDLNTEAFF
TRBD1	16	TRBV29-1	once	TRBJ1-1	TGCAGCGTTCTCCGGGACAGGCCTCCTATGAACACTGAAGCTTTCTTT	CSVLRDRPPMNTEAFF
-	14	TRBV7-3	-	TRBJ1-1	TGTGCCAGCAGCTCAAACAGCCCGAACACTGAAGCTTTCTTT	CASSSNSPNTEAFF
-	11	TRBV10-3	-	TRBJ1-1	TGTGCCATCAGTGAATTCAGGGAAGCTTTCTTT	CAISEFREAFF
-	15	TRBV9	-	TRBJ2-3	TGTGCCAGCAGCGTAGCAGGGATTGCCACAGATACGCAGTATTTT	CASSVAGIATDTQYF
-	13	TRBV29-1	-	TRBJ2-3	TGCAGCGTTGATAGACTAGATAAAGATACGCAGTATTTT	CSVDRLDKDTQYF
-	14	TRBV30	-	TRBJ1-4	TGTGCCTGGAGTGTATGGTCAGGGAATGAAAAACTGTTTTTT	CAWSVWSGNEKLFF
TRBD2	12	TRBV19	-	TRBJ2-5	TGTGCCAGTTCGACTAGCACAGAGACCCAGTACTTC	CASSTSTETQYF
-	14	TRBV5-6	-	TRBJ1-1	TGTGCCAGCAGCTTGGGGAGGGTAGGCACTGAAGCTTTCTTT	CASSLGRVGTEAFF
TRBD2	19	TRBV5-1	-	TRBJ2-3	TGCGCCAGCAGCCTCTTCCCCTTAGCGGGAGAGATTGGCACAGATACGCAGTATTTT	CASSLFPLAGEIGTDTQYF
-	16	TRBV5-1	-	TRBJ2-5	TGCGCCAGCAGCTTGGGGGCCGGGGGGCAAGAGGAGACCCAGTACTTC	CASSLGAGGQEETQYF
-	13	TRBV7-9	-	TRBJ2-7	TGTGCCAGCAGCCCAACCGGAACGAACGAGCAGTACTTC	CASSPTGTNEQYF
TRBD2	14	TRBV7-9	once	TRBJ2-7	TGTGCCAGCAGCTCGCGGACTAGTGGAGTCGAGCAGTACTTC	CASSSRTSGVEQYF
TRBD1	18	TRBV7-9	-	TRBJ1-1	TGTGCCAGCAGCAATTTGAGGGTGACAGGGGGACAGAACACTGAAGCTTTCTTT	CASSNLRVTGGQNTEAFF
-	15	TRBV4-3	-	TRBJ1-1	TGCGCCAGCAGCCAAGTCGTGGGGGGGGGCACTGAAGCTTTCTTT	CASSQVVGGGTEAFF
TRBD1	16	TRBV9	-	TRBJ2-7	TGTGCCAGCAGCGTACTGCCGGGACAGGGTACCTACGAGCAGTACTTC	CASSVLPGQGTYEQYF
-	14	TRBV5-1	-	TRBJ1-2	TGCGCCAGCAGCTTGGAACCAGCTCGTTTTGGCTACACCTTC	CASSLEPARFGYTF
-	17	TRBV14	-	TRBJ2-7	TGTGCCAGCAGCCAAGTCCAAGAGGGGACATCCTCCTACGAGCAGTACTTC	CASSQVQEGTSSYEQYF
-	13	TRBV11-1	-	TRBJ2-1	TGTGCCAGCAACTTCCAGGGTTACAATGAGCAGTTCTTC	CASNFQGYNEQFF
TRBD2	16	TRBV5-4	-	TRBJ2-5	TGTGCCAGCAGCATTAGCGGGGGGGCCCCACAAGAGACCCAGTACTTC	CASSISGGAPQETQYF
-	11	TRBV5-4	-	TRBJ1-2	TGTGCCAGCAGCTCCCTTTATGGCTACACCTTC	CASSSLYGYTF
-	16	TRBV4-3	-	TRBJ2-3	TGCGCCAGCAGCCAAGCAGCCAGCGCAAGCACAGATACGCAGTATTTT	CASSQAASASTDTQYF